The 18 T cell receptor beta chains presented below share a single source sample, sequenced in a study of OX40 agonist ivuxolimab in advanced cancers. Sequencing was performed with immunoSEQ multiplex PCR; in TCRdb, only in-frame clones are kept and a portion is missing. Of tens of thousands of clones listed, 80% to 85% are singletons. The specimen was CD4+ or CD8+ T cells sorted from blood, collected in a trial of the OX40 agonist ivuxolimab. These receptor sequences come from an adult with an advanced solid tumor such as melanoma, head and neck, liver or kidney cancer.

This chain joins TRBV28 and TRBJ2-6; D possibly corresponds to TRBD2 (5 bases). Trimming took 6 bases from V and 1 from J, leaving 16 bases between them. The CDR3 loop spans 17 amino acids. The germline CDR1 and CDR2 sequences are MDHEN and SYDVKM. The CDR3 bases are TGTGCCAGCAGCTGGAGGTACAAGGGATCTGGGGCCAACGTCCTGACTTTC. Amino acid sequence: CASSWRYKGSGANVLTF.

The V and J genes are TRBV5-4 and TRBJ2-7, with 12 bases lining up with TRBD2. The length of the CDR3 is 14 residues. CDR1 is SGHNT, CDR2 YYREEE, per germline (reference sequence). V was clipped by 0 bases and J by 12 bases; unmatched bases: 7. The CDR3 region has the DNA TGTGCCAGCAGCTTGGAGACTAGCGGGGGAAGGCGGTACTTC. Protein product: CASSLETSGGRRYF.

V usage is TRBV5-1 and J usage is TRBJ1-2, with D tentatively TRBD1 (6 bases). This CDR3 region has 13 residues. CDR1 is SGHRS, CDR2 YFSETQ, per germline. V lost 2 bases and J lost 5, with 10 bases in between. The CDR3 protein is CASSFTGNYGYTF. The CDR3 DNA reads TGCGCCAGCAGCTTTACAGGGAATTATGGCTACACCTTC.

This sequence joins TRBV5-4 and TRBJ2-2, with D possibly matching TRBD1 (5 bases). This CDR3 spans 14 amino acids. The germline gives CDR1 SGHNT, CDR2 YYREEE (reference sequence). V was clipped by 5 bases and J by 0 bases, with 8 bases between them. CDR3 region: CASRSTANTGELFF. The CDR3 DNA reads TGTGCCAGCAGATCGACAGCGAACACCGGGGAGCTGTTTTTT.

In its sample, this clone was seen once. V is TRBV30 and J is TRBJ1-5, with D maybe TRBD1 (6 bases). The germline CDR1 and CDR2 sequences are GTSNPN and SVGIG (reference sequence). The CDR3 has 14 amino acids. DNA of the CDR3: TGTTCTCTAGGGGGAAGTTATAGCAATCAGCCCCAGCATTTT. Translation: CSLGGSYSNQPQHF. Using reference TRBV30 and TRBJ1-5 for the parts outside the CDR3, the full variable domain is SQTIHQWPATLVQPVGSPLSLECTVEGTSNPNLYWYRQAAGRGLQLLFYSVGIGQISSEVPQNLSASRPQDRQFILSSKKLLLSDSGFYLCSLGGSYSNQPQHFGDGTRLSIL.

This chain connects TRBV5-1 to TRBJ2-5; maybe TRBD2 (5 bases). The CDR3 extends over 15 amino acids. Trimming stripped 1 base from V and 2 bases from J, with 12 bases between. CDR1 and CDR2 from the germline V gene are SGHRS and YFSETQ. The CDR3 DNA sequence: TGCGCCAGCAGCTTGATGGCTAGCAGGCAAGAGACCCAGTACTTC. This translates into CASSLMASRQETQYF. Full variable domain (rest looked up from reference TRBV5-1 and TRBJ2-5): KAGVTQTPRYLIKTRGQQVTLSCSPISGHRSVSWYQQTPGQGLQFLFEYFSETQRNKGNFPGRFSGRQFSNSRSEMNVSTLELGDSALYLCASSLMASRQETQYFGPGTRLLVL.

This chain joins TRBV19 and TRBJ1-2, with a possible D match to TRBD1 (6 bases). V gave up 5 bases and J gave up 7 bases, with 20 bases separating them. Germline V gene sequence: CDR1 LNHDA, CDR2 SQIVND (reference sequence). This CDR3 is built from 15 residues. The CDR3 DNA follows: TGTGCCAGTAGTCGAACCGGGACAAGCCCACTTGGCTACACCTTC. The encoded protein is CASSRTGTSPLGYTF.

This chain joins TRBV7-3 and TRBJ2-2; 7 bases agree with TRBD2. This CDR3 has 15 residues. Germline assignment: CDR1 SGHTA and CDR2 FQGTGA. V shed 5 bases and J 3 bases; nucleotides not matched to a gene: 6. DNA for the CDR3: TGTGCCAGCAGCCCCTCTAGCGGATACACCGGGGAGCTGTTTTTT. Translated: CASSPSSGYTGELFF.

This clone came up once. This chain uses TRBV7-2 with TRBJ1-1; D unresolved. There are 14 residues in the CDR3. V was cut by 1 base and J by 7 bases, with 13 bases left in between. CDR1 is SGHTA, CDR2 FQGNSA, per germline. The CDR3 DNA reads as TGTGCCAGCAGCTTAGACCAGGTCGAGGGTGAAGCTTTCTTT. Its translation is CASSLDQVEGEAFF.

This clone showed up just once. Here the CDR3 DNA reads TGTGCCAGCAGAGCCTTAGCGGGAGGGTCCTACAATGAGCAGTTCTTC. Amino acid sequence: CASRALAGGSYNEQFF. The chain is built from TRBV6-6 and TRBJ2-1, with 11 bases lining up with TRBD2. Trimming cost V 6 bases and J 1 base; bases outside gene matches: 5. The CDR3 has 16 amino acids. The V gene's germline CDR1 is MNHNY and CDR2 SVGAGI (reference sequence).

This clone turned up a few times. V usage is TRBV7-2 and J usage is TRBJ2-3, with D unresolved. From germline, CDR1 is SGHTA and CDR2 FQGNSA. The CDR3 extends over 14 amino acids. Trimming cost V 7 bases and J 4 bases, with 15 bases left between them. CDR3 coding DNA: TGTGCCAGCAAACTGATACTGGGCGCAGATACGCAGTATTTT. Its protein product is CASKLILGADTQYF.

This clone occurred a few times. V usage is TRBV28 and J usage is TRBJ2-7; D might be TRBD1 or TRBD2, each matching 5 bases. The germline CDR1 and CDR2 sequences are MDHEN and SYDVKM. Trimming pared 4 bases from V and 12 bases from J, leaving 16 bases between. The CDR3 loop spans 12 amino acids. The CDR3 DNA reads as TGTGCCAGCAGTTCAGCCCGGGACGGTCGGTACGTC. Amino acid sequence: CASSSARDGRYV.

The chain carries TRBV13 and TRBJ1-2; D may be TRBD1 (6 bases). V was cut by 4 bases and J by 4 bases, with 16 bases left in between. CDR3 length: 15 residues. The V gene's germline CDR1 is PRHDT and CDR2 FYEKMQ (reference sequence). The CDR3 region has the DNA TGTGCCAGCAGCTCCACTTGGGGGGCTGGCTATGGCTACACCTTC. It is translated as CASSSTWGAGYGYTF.

The J gene is TRBJ1-1, the V gene TRBV27; D gene uncertain. Germline V CDR1 and CDR2: MNHEY, SMNVEV (reference sequence). There are 13 residues in the CDR3. With 2 bases removed from V and 3 bases from J, the gap between germline ends came to 7 bases. The CDR3 nucleotides are TGTGCCAGCAGTTTACGGCCCTACACTGAAGCTTTCTTT. It is translated as CASSLRPYTEAFF.

The chain has TRBV18 and TRBJ1-6, with D perhaps matching TRBD1 (6 bases). Germline values: CDR1 KGHSH, CDR2 LQKENI. CDR3 length: 18 residues. The V end lost 1 base, the J end lost 5 bases, and 18 bases lay between the germline ends. CDR3 in amino acids: CASSPLRGGKGDNSPLHF. The CDR3 nucleotides read TGTGCCAGCTCACCACTGCGGGGGGGCAAGGGAGATAATTCACCCCTCCACTTT. Filled out from reference TRBV18 and TRBJ1-6, the complete variable domain reads NAGVMQNPRHLVRRRGQEARLRCSPMKGHSHVYWYRQLPEEGLKFMVYLQKENIIDESGMPKERFSAEFPKEGPSILRIQQVVRGDSAAYFCASSPLRGGKGDNSPLHFGNGTRLTVT.

This clone has just one count. CDR3 protein: CASSMYGIGAVEKLFF. The CDR3 nucleotides read TGCGCCAGCAGCATGTACGGGATAGGGGCGGTAGAAAAACTGTTTTTT. The chain is built from TRBV4-3 and TRBJ1-4, with D tentatively TRBD1 (5 bases). CDR1 LGHNA and CDR2 YSLEER come from the germline V gene. V gave up 5 bases and J gave up 8 bases, with 21 bases separating them. This CDR3 is built from 16 residues.

This clone was observed once. The rearrangement links TRBV5-1 to TRBJ2-7; unclear D gene. V dropped 2 bases and J dropped 2 bases, with 17 bases sitting between them. The germline V gene has CDR1 SGHRS and CDR2 YFSETQ. This CDR3 is built from 16 residues. The DNA for the CDR3 is TGCGCCAGCAGCTTCCGGCCGGCGAAACGAGCCTACGAGCAGTACTTC. Protein product: CASSFRPAKRAYEQYF.

This chain connects TRBV28 to TRBJ1-1, with no clear D. The CDR3 has 15 residues. The V end was cut by 3 bases, the J end by 7 bases, with 18 bases between. CDR1 is MDHEN and CDR2 is SYDVKM in the germline V gene. CDR3 sequence reads: CASSLRRGSLFEAFF. In DNA form, the CDR3 reads TGTGCCAGCAGTTTGAGGCGAGGGTCCCTTTTTGAAGCTTTCTTT.